This T cell receptor (beta chain) is drawn from a study of cytomegalovirus exposure and HLA in healthy donors. V trimming: 8 bases; J trimming: 9 bases; junction bases outside the gene matches: 20. CDR1 is SEHNR, CDR2 FQNEAQ, per germline (reference sequence). The CDR3 has 18 residues. PCR employed 60 Vbeta and 13 Jbeta primers. The protocol was immunoSEQ multiplex PCR, while the TCRdb copy is restricted to in-frame clones and leaves out a portion. The repertoire holds tens of thousands of clones, around 79% seen once, with around 2.6% in the top ten. The chain couples TRBV7-9 to TRBJ2-1, with 12 bases matching TRBD2. Specimen: PBMCs. The sequence was collected from a female donor in good health and CMV-seronegative. This chain's CDR3 is CASRAPQIGLAGSGEQFF. CDR3 bases: TGTGCCAGCCGGGCTCCGCAAATTGGACTAGCGGGAAGTGGTGAGCAGTTCTTC.